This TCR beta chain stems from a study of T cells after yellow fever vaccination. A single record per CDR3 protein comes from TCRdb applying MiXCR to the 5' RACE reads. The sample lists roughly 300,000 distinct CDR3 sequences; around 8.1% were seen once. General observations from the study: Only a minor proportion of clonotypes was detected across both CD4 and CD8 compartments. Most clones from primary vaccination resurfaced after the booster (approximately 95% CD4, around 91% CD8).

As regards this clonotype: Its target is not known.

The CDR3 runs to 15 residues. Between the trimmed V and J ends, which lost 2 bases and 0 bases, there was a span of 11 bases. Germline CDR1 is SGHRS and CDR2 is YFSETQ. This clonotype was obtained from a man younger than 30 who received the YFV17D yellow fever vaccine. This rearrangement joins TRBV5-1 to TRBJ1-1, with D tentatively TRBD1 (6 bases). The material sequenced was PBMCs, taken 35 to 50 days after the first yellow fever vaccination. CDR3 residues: CASSFTTGMNTEAFF. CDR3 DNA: TGCGCCAGCAGCTTCACGACAGGAATGAACACTGAAGCTTTCTTT.